Presented here are 32 T cell receptor beta chains from one specimen sequenced in a study of T cells in tuberculosis. Some clones are missing from TCRdb's copy, which holds only in-frame ones; the method was immunoSEQ multiplex PCR. The table shows 30,000 or so clones, with about 91% occurring only once. This sample's time point: new active TB diagnosis, blood taken before or within 7 days of starting treatment. The sample consisted of PBMCs, taken at tuberculosis diagnosis. The receptors were gathered from an adult with tuberculosis. Some clones in this sample may be carry-over from other donors' samples.

This clone came up once. The chain carries TRBV9 and TRBJ2-3; 8 bases line up with TRBD2. V trimming: 2 bases; J trimming: 0 bases; junction bases outside the gene matches: 2. Germline-derived CDR1 and CDR2 are SGDLS and YYNGEE. The CDR3 consists of 15 residues. The CDR3 nucleotides read TGTGCCAGCAGCGTCCTAGCGGGTAGCACAGATACGCAGTATTTT. This gives the protein CASSVLAGSTDTQYF.

For this clone: An end of the junction does not agree with germline; a read error may underlie this. V usage is TRBV6-5 and J usage is TRBJ1-1, with a possible D match to TRBD1 (5 bases). The germline CDR1 and CDR2 sequences are MNHEY and SVGAGI. The CDR3 is 15 residues long. The CDR3 protein is CASRYYERGNIEAFF. CDR3 DNA sequence: TGTGCCAGCAGGTATTATGAGCGGGGGAACATTGAAGCTTTCTTT.

V gene TRBV6-1 combines with J gene TRBJ1-1, with D unclear. V was clipped by 6 bases and J by 4 bases, with 18 bases between them. The CDR3 is made up of 15 amino acids. Germline V gives CDR1 MNHNS, CDR2 SASEGT. CDR3 in amino acids: CASRPIAGWGTEAFF. The CDR3 coding sequence is TGTGCCAGCAGGCCCATCGCGGGGTGGGGCACTGAAGCTTTCTTT.

The chain employs TRBV7-3 and TRBJ1-2, with D tentatively TRBD1 (5 bases). CDR1 and CDR2 from the germline V gene are SGHTA and FQGTGA. The CDR3 has 15 amino acids. Deletions cut 6 bases from V and 2 bases from J, with 16 bases between. For the CDR3, the DNA is TGTGCCAGCAGTCATTATGAGGACACGAACTATGGCTACACCTTC. This encodes CASSHYEDTNYGYTF. The whole variable domain, filled in from reference TRBV7-3 and TRBJ1-2, reads GAGVSQTPSNKVTEKGKYVELRCDPISGHTALYWYRQSLGQGPEFLIYFQGTGAADDSGLPNDRFFAVRPEGSVSTLKIQRTERGDSAVYLCASSHYEDTNYGYTFGSGTRLTVV.

The chain couples TRBV5-1 to TRBJ2-7, with 8 bases aligning to TRBD1. Germline CDR1 SGHRS, CDR2 YFSETQ. Trimming cost V 2 bases and J 6 bases; bases outside gene matches: 4. The CDR3 runs to 13 residues. The CDR3 nucleotides read TGCGCCAGCAGCTTTGGACAGGGAGTCGAGCAGTACTTC. It translates to CASSFGQGVEQYF.

In DNA form, the CDR3 reads TGTGCCTGGAGTTTGGGGGGTTCTTACAATGAGCAGTTCTTC. Protein product: CAWSLGGSYNEQFF. The V gene is TRBV30, the J gene TRBJ2-1, with D maybe TRBD2 (6 bases). Between the trimmed V and J ends, which lost 2 bases and 4 bases, there was a span of 12 bases. The germline CDR1 and CDR2 sequences are GTSNPN and SVGIG (reference sequence). CDR3 length: 14 residues.

Here the CDR3 reads CAISSGGGGSYGYTF. Here the CDR3 DNA reads TGTGCCATCAGCTCGGGGGGTGGAGGTTCCTATGGCTACACCTTC. The V and J genes are TRBV10-3 and TRBJ1-2; a weak D match, TRBD1 (5 bases). This CDR3 contains 15 residues. V was cut by 6 bases and J by 4 bases, with 18 bases left in between. Per the germline V gene, CDR1 is ENHRY and CDR2 is SYGVKD.

This chain uses TRBV11-2 with TRBJ1-2; D may be TRBD1 (6 bases). The CDR3 length is 15 residues. CDR1 SGHAT and CDR2 FQNNGV come from the germline V gene. V lost 0 bases to trimming and J lost 4 bases, with 12 bases between them. In nucleotides, the CDR3 is TGTGCCAGCAGCTTAGATGGGGGCTCGGGCTATGGCTACACCTTC. It codes for CASSLDGGSGYGYTF.

The genes are TRBV9 and TRBJ2-1; TRBD2 aligns across 11 bases. Germline values: CDR1 SGDLS, CDR2 YYNGEE. After removal of 0 bases from V and 1 base from J, the junction contained 0 bases not matched to a gene. The CDR3 totals 16 residues. This chain's CDR3 is CASSVGLAGSYNEQFF. The CDR3 nucleotides read TGTGCCAGCAGCGTAGGACTAGCGGGGTCCTACAATGAGCAGTTCTTC. The entire variable domain, with the rest obtained from reference TRBV9 and TRBJ2-1, is as follows: DSGVTQTPKHLITATGQRVTLRCSPRSGDLSVYWYQQSLDQGLQFLIQYYNGEERAKGNILERFSAQQFPDLHSELNLSSLELGDSALYFCASSVGLAGSYNEQFFGPGTRLTVL.

The J gene is TRBJ2-7, the V gene TRBV5-1; TRBD2 agrees at 11 bases. Germline V lookup: CDR1 SGHRS, CDR2 YFSETQ. The ends lost 5 bases at V and 2 bases at J; junction bases unmatched: 6. The CDR3 spans 15 residues. The CDR3 loop reads CASSRTSGSTYEQYF. In DNA form, the CDR3 reads TGCGCCAGCAGTAGGACTAGCGGGTCAACCTACGAGCAGTACTTC.

V usage is TRBV19 and J usage is TRBJ1-4; 7 bases are shared with TRBD1. The CDR3 consists of 17 residues. The trim removed 2 bases at V and 6 bases at J, leaving 12 bases unmatched. CDR1 is LNHDA and CDR2 is SQIVND in the germline V gene (reference sequence). CDR3 sequence (DNA): TGTGCCAGTAGTATAAGGCCCTGGGGACAGAACGATGAAAAACTGTTTTTT. As protein: CASSIRPWGQNDEKLFF.

The chain links TRBV2 to TRBJ2-7; 8 bases map to TRBD2. After removal of 5 bases from V and 1 base from J, the junction contained 10 bases not matched to a gene. In germline, CDR1 is SNHLY, CDR2 FYNNEI. CDR3 length: 16 residues. CDR3 protein: CASSPRRSGGSYEQYF. CDR3 in DNA: TGTGCCAGCAGTCCCCGGAGGAGCGGGGGATCCTACGAGCAGTACTTC. Based on the CDR3 plus reference TRBV2 and TRBJ2-7, the full variable domain is EPEVTQTPSHQVTQMGQEVILRCVPISNHLYFYWYRQILGQKVEFLVSFYNNEISEKSEIFDDQFSVERPDGSNFTLKIRSTKLEDSAMYFCASSPRRSGGSYEQYFGPGTRLTVT.

This chain joins TRBV19 and TRBJ1-3; a possible D gene is TRBD1 (6 bases). The CDR3 runs 18 residues. The V end lost 5 bases, the J end lost 0 bases, and 20 bases lay between the germline ends. CDR1 and CDR2 from the germline V gene are LNHDA and SQIVND (reference sequence). The CDR3 sequence: CASSPQGRSFSSGNTIYF. In nucleotides, the CDR3 is TGTGCCAGTAGTCCACAGGGTCGGTCCTTTTCCTCTGGAAACACCATATATTTT.

The chain has TRBV18 and TRBJ1-4; D call uncertain. The CDR3 consists of 17 residues. Germline CDR1 reads KGHSH; CDR2 reads LQKENI. V lost 1 base, J lost 0 bases, and 12 bases lay in between. For the CDR3, the DNA is TGTGCCAGCTCACCACAGTCAACTCCTACAACTAATGAAAAACTGTTTTTT. Amino acids: CASSPQSTPTTNEKLFF.

This clone was observed once. The rearrangement links TRBV5-4 to TRBJ2-3; 13 nucleotides agree with TRBD2. The CDR3 is made up of 16 amino acids. From germline, CDR1 is SGHNT and CDR2 YYREEE (reference sequence). Germline trimming cut 2 bases from V and 11 bases from J; bases unmatched to any gene: 11. CDR3 DNA sequence: TGTGCCAGCAGCTTCACTAGCGGGGGGGCGCCTACAGTGCAGTATTTT. Translation gives CASSFTSGGAPTVQYF. Full variable domain (rest looked up from reference TRBV5-4 and TRBJ2-3): ETGVTQSPTHLIKTRGQQVTLRCSSQSGHNTVSWYQQALGQGPQFIFQYYREEENGRGNFPPRFSGLQFPNYSSELNVNALELDDSALYLCASSFTSGGAPTVQYFGPGTRLTVL.

The chain recombines TRBV18 with TRBJ1-6; 11 positions agree with TRBD1. V lost 3 bases and J lost 10; bases outside the gene matches: 5. Germline CDR1 and CDR2: KGHSH and LQKENI. This CDR3 is 15 amino acids long. CDR3 loop: CASSPGTGGESPLHF. Written as DNA, the CDR3 is TGTGCCAGCTCACCCGGGACAGGGGGGGAATCACCCCTCCACTTT.

The chain employs TRBV28 and TRBJ2-2; possible D gene TRBD2, 6 bases. Per germline, CDR1 MDHEN and CDR2 SYDVKM. The CDR3 is made up of 16 amino acids. Trimming left V 3 bases short and J 4 bases short, with 15 bases between. The chain's CDR3 is CASSLVFSGPTGELFF. The CDR3 DNA sequence: TGTGCCAGCAGTTTGGTCTTCAGCGGGCCCACCGGGGAGCTGTTTTTT.

J is TRBJ2-6 and V is TRBV19, with 9 bases lining up with TRBD1. The V gene's germline CDR1 is LNHDA and CDR2 SQIVND (reference sequence). The CDR3 totals 17 residues. Trimming removed 8 bases from V and 0 bases from J; junction bases left unmatched: 8. Here the CDR3 reads CASSAGQGISGANVLTF. The CDR3 DNA reads as TGTGCCAGTTCGGCGGGACAGGGAATCTCTGGGGCCAACGTCCTGACTTTC. Looking up the rest from reference TRBV19 and TRBJ2-6 gives the full variable domain: DGGITQSPKYLFRKEGQNVTLSCEQNLNHDAMYWYRQDPGQGLRLIYYSQIVNDFQKGDIAEGYSVSREKKESFPLTVTSAQKNPTAFYLCASSAGQGISGANVLTFGAGSRLTVL.

The rearrangement joins TRBV5-4 to TRBJ1-2, with 7 bases aligning to TRBD1. This CDR3 is built from 16 residues. Looked up from germline, CDR1 is SGHNT and CDR2 is YYREEE (reference sequence). V was clipped by 3 bases and J by 0 bases; unmatched bases: 8. This CDR3 is CASSSPGQDTNYGYTF. The DNA of the CDR3 is TGTGCCAGCAGCTCCCCTGGACAGGATACTAACTATGGCTACACCTTC.

The rearrangement joins TRBV11-3 to TRBJ2-7; 8 nucleotides align to TRBD1. The J segment lost 3 bases and the V segment lost 1 base, leaving 8 bases of the junction unmatched. The length of the CDR3 is 16 residues. CDR1 and CDR2 (germline): SGHNT, YENEEA. Here the CDR3 reads CASSLARDRIDYEQYF. CDR3 coding DNA: TGTGCCAGCAGCTTAGCCAGGGACAGGATAGACTACGAGCAGTACTTC.

This clone has just one count. This chain joins TRBV2 and TRBJ1-4, with 8 positions matching TRBD1. The CDR3 totals 15 residues. V gave up 7 bases and J gave up 4 bases; unmatched junction bases: 8. Germline V gene lookup returns CDR1 SNHLY and CDR2 FYNNEI. In DNA form, the CDR3 reads TGTGCCAGCACCAAAGACAGGGGAGGTAATGAAAAACTGTTTTTT. It specifies CASTKDRGGNEKLFF. The whole variable domain, filled in from reference TRBV2 and TRBJ1-4, reads EPEVTQTPSHQVTQMGQEVILRCVPISNHLYFYWYRQILGQKVEFLVSFYNNEISEKSEIFDDQFSVERPDGSNFTLKIRSTKLEDSAMYFCASTKDRGGNEKLFFGSGTQLSVL.

CDR3 DNA sequence: TGTGCCAGCAGCGCGGGGACTAGCGGGGTCTATGAGCAGTTCTTC. Its protein is CASSAGTSGVYEQFF. The V and J genes are TRBV9 and TRBJ2-1; 13 bases are shared with TRBD2. Germline lookup yields CDR1 SGDLS and CDR2 YYNGEE. The junction had 5 bases not matched to a gene; V was cut back by 3 bases and J by 8 bases. The CDR3 loop spans 15 amino acids.

The chain carries TRBV18 and TRBJ1-1; D not resolved. The CDR3 has 14 amino acids. V was shortened by 2 bases and J by 1 base, with 8 bases between the two germline ends. Germline V gene lookup returns CDR1 KGHSH and CDR2 LQKENI. The CDR3 reads CASSPGAENTEAFF. In DNA, the CDR3 is TGTGCCAGCTCACCAGGTGCAGAGAACACTGAAGCTTTCTTT.

The J gene is TRBJ2-1, the V gene TRBV7-6, with TRBD2 matching 11 bases. Trimming took 1 base from V and 5 from J; bases not matched to a gene: 4. Germline V CDR1 and CDR2: SGHVS, FNYEAQ. The CDR3 runs 16 residues. Here the CDR3 reads CASSLGLAGGNNEQFF. CDR3 DNA: TGTGCCAGCAGCTTAGGCCTAGCGGGGGGAAACAATGAGCAGTTCTTC.

The V call is TRBV29-1, the J call TRBJ2-3; 8 nucleotides align to TRBD2. V trimming: 7 bases; J trimming: 2 bases; junction bases outside the gene matches: 8. The CDR3 contains 14 residues. The V gene's germline CDR1 is SQVTM and CDR2 ANQGSEA. CDR3 protein: CSAPGGKDTDTQYF. In nucleotides, the CDR3 is TGCAGCGCCCCGGGGGGGAAGGACACAGATACGCAGTATTTT.

The CDR3 DNA sequence: TGTGCCAGCAGTGGACAGCTTAGCAATCAGCCCCAGCATTTT. Amino acids: CASSGQLSNQPQHF. The chain combines TRBV2 with TRBJ1-5, with D perhaps TRBD1 (5 bases). The CDR3 is 14 residues long. Germline CDR1 SNHLY, CDR2 FYNNEI. Trimming left V 4 bases short and J 0 bases short, with 7 bases between. Based on the CDR3 plus reference TRBV2 and TRBJ1-5, the full variable domain is EPEVTQTPSHQVTQMGQEVILRCVPISNHLYFYWYRQILGQKVEFLVSFYNNEISEKSEIFDDQFSVERPDGSNFTLKIRSTKLEDSAMYFCASSGQLSNQPQHFGDGTRLSIL.

The CDR3 reads CASSLRAGGAVTEAFF. In nucleotides, the CDR3 is TGTGCCAGCAGTTTAAGGGCAGGGGGCGCGGTCACTGAAGCTTTCTTT. The genes are TRBV27 and TRBJ1-1; 8 positions match TRBD1. V lost 2 bases and J lost 4; bases outside the gene matches: 9. The CDR3 runs 16 residues. Germline CDR1 reads MNHEY; CDR2 reads SMNVEV (reference sequence).

This chain joins TRBV27 and TRBJ2-2; 8 nucleotides line up with TRBD1. The V segment lost 2 bases and the J segment 6 bases; nucleotides outside the gene matches: 8. The CDR3 runs 16 residues. The germline V gene encodes CDR1 MNHEY and CDR2 SMNVEV (reference sequence). CDR3 loop: CASSLTGTGGAGELFF. CDR3 sequence (DNA): TGTGCCAGCAGTTTAACCGGGACAGGAGGAGCCGGGGAGCTGTTTTTT.

The rearrangement joins TRBV7-9 to TRBJ1-1; D is unclear. CDR1 SEHNR and CDR2 FQNEAQ come from the germline V gene (reference sequence). V was shortened by 5 bases and J by 2 bases, with 15 bases between the two germline ends. The CDR3 length is 15 residues. CDR3 protein: CASSPLFSVNTEAFF. The CDR3 DNA reads as TGTGCCAGCAGCCCCCTTTTTTCGGTTAACACTGAAGCTTTCTTT.

This chain connects TRBV6-5 to TRBJ2-7; TRBD1 agrees at 8 bases. This CDR3 region has 14 residues. Germline CDR1 MNHEY, CDR2 SVGAGI. V lost 7 bases and J lost 2; bases outside the gene matches: 7. CDR3 in amino acids: CASKTGTGAYEQYF. For the CDR3, the DNA is TGTGCCAGCAAAACCGGGACAGGCGCCTACGAGCAGTACTTC.

V gene TRBV15 combines with J gene TRBJ1-2; no clear D gene. Trimming took off 1 base at V and 6 bases at J, with 18 bases between the two ends. Germline CDR1 is LNHNV and CDR2 is YYDKDF (reference sequence). This CDR3 is 16 amino acids long. The CDR3 sequence: CATSRAQAEGRDGYTF. Written as DNA, the CDR3 is TGTGCCACCAGCAGAGCTCAAGCGGAGGGAAGAGATGGCTACACCTTC. The full variable domain, completed using reference TRBV15 and TRBJ1-2, is DAMVIQNPRYQVTQFGKPVTLSCSQTLNHNVMYWYQQKSSQAPKLLFHYYDKDFNNEADTPDNFQSRRPNTSFCFLDIRSPGLGDTAMYLCATSRAQAEGRDGYTFGSGTRLTVV.

This clone has only one observation. This chain connects TRBV6-1 to TRBJ2-5, with D uncertain. V gave up 1 base and J gave up 9 bases, with 12 bases separating them. Germline V lookup: CDR1 MNHNS, CDR2 SASEGT. This CDR3 is built from 13 residues. CDR3 DNA: TGTGCCAGCAGTGAAGATCCTGAACGGTCCCAGTACTTC. Translating it yields CASSEDPERSQYF.